This T cell receptor (beta chain) is from a study of T cells in Graves' hyperthyroidism and ophthalmopathy. Whole-study results and caveats: The model foresaw ophthalmopathy a median approximately 6.3 months prior to onset.

For ophthalmopathy patients, the Clinical Activity Score was at least 3 and the NOSPECS grade at least 4; duration was under 3 months. Exclusions: uncontrolled infection, other autoimmune disease, pregnancy, lactation. Using more than 8 ml of fresh peripheral blood, PBMCs were prepared. As concerns this clonotype: The antigen is not known.

Amplification of TCR beta CDR3 regions was performed using RNA transcripts as template. First-round RT-PCR of the TCR CDR3 relied on the HTBI primer set. TCRdb independently ran MiXCR on the multiplex PCR reads; one entry per CDR3 protein. The data show around 300,000 distinct CDR3 sequences, approximately 21% seen once. Sequencing was done on a sample of blood. This receptor was obtained from a man aged 25 to 40 with Graves' ophthalmopathy.

The CDR3 is CSAREDRGRYEQYF. CDR3 sequence (DNA): TGCAGTGCTAGAGAAGACAGGGGACGCTACGAGCAGTACTTC. The chain joins TRBV20-1 to TRBJ2-7; 8 bases line up with TRBD1. V shed 0 bases, J shed 3 bases, and the junction held 4 bases outside the gene matches. CDR1 DFQATT and CDR2 SNEGSKA come from the germline V gene (reference sequence). This CDR3 spans 14 amino acids.